The T cell receptor beta chain described here comes from a study of cytomegalovirus exposure and HLA in healthy donors. Study results and limitations: The study flagged around 160 TCR beta chains as cytomegalovirus-associated. The majority of CMV-associated TCR beta chains were reported as apparently HLA-restricted in a later analysis.

CDR1 is SGHRS, CDR2 YFSETQ, per germline. With 1 base clipped from V and 10 bases from J, the junction kept 7 bases outside the gene matches. The CDR3 covers 16 residues. PCR involved 60 Vbeta and 13 Jbeta primers. The data were produced by immunoSEQ multiplex PCR, yet TCRdb's version contains in-frame clones alone and is incomplete. The sample has more than 150,000 clones; more than 75% are singletons. As regards this clone: Its cognate antigen is unknown.

Sequenced: PBMCs. The chain recombines TRBV5-1 with TRBJ2-2, with 13 bases identical to TRBD2. The origin of this receptor is a girl under three years old in good health and CMV-seronegative. Written as DNA, the CDR3 is TGCGCCAGCAGCTTGAGACTAGCGGGAGGCCACGAGGAGCTGTTTTTT. This gives the protein CASSLRLAGGHEELFF.